What follows are 30 T cell receptor beta chains derived from one specimen sequenced in a study of T cells in Graves' hyperthyroidism and ophthalmopathy. TCR beta CDR3 sequences were amplified from RNA transcripts. During a first-round RT-PCR of the TCR CDR3, the HTBI primer set was used. TCRdb reanalysed the multiplex PCR reads using MiXCR and keeps one entry per CDR3 protein. The sample carries approximately 330,000 distinct CDR3 sequences, 15% to 20% recorded once. Sequences were obtained from blood. The receptors shown here come from a woman between 45 and 65 years old with Graves' hyperthyroidism.

This clonotype was seen repeatedly, ten times or more. The chain couples TRBV3-1 to TRBJ1-3; D unresolved. V dropped 2 bases and J dropped 4 bases, with 15 bases sitting between them. This CDR3 has 16 residues. CDR1 is LGHDT and CDR2 is YNNKEL in the germline V gene (reference sequence). Here the CDR3 reads CASSQRSAGDGNTIYF. In DNA, the CDR3 is TGTGCCAGCAGCCAACGATCGGCGGGAGACGGAAACACCATATATTTT.

V is TRBV19 and J is TRBJ2-1, with 10 bases identical to TRBD1. Trimming removed 3 bases from V and 4 bases from J; junction bases left unmatched: 3. The V gene's germline CDR1 is LNHDA and CDR2 SQIVND (reference sequence). The CDR3 covers 15 residues. CDR3: CASSIDRGQYNEQFF. The CDR3 region has the DNA TGTGCCAGTAGTATCGACAGGGGGCAATACAATGAGCAGTTCTTC.

In its sample, this clonotype was seen a few times. The gene calls are TRBV12-3 or TRBV12-4 and TRBJ1-4; D uncertain. Trimming cost V 7 bases and J 5 bases, with 8 bases left between them. This CDR3 has 12 amino acids. The CDR3 loop is CASTWSNEKLFF. The CDR3 DNA reads TGTGCCAGCACCTGGTCAAATGAAAAACTGTTTTTT.

The J gene is TRBJ1-1, the V gene TRBV5-1; tentatively, D is TRBD1 (5 bases). V gave up 4 bases and J gave up 1 base, with 11 bases separating them. CDR1 is SGHRS, CDR2 YFSETQ, per germline. The CDR3 sequence is 14 residues long. CDR3 bases: TGCGCCAGCAGCGGTAGGGACGGGAACACTGAAGCTTTCTTT. This sequence encodes CASSGRDGNTEAFF.

The table lists this clonotype with a few counts. Mismatch with germline at one junction end may stem from a read error. The gene calls are TRBV5-1 and TRBJ2-5, with 12 bases fitting TRBD2. The germline CDR1 and CDR2 sequences are SGHRS and YFSETQ. This CDR3 region has 16 residues. The CDR3 protein is CASSPGTSGFQETQYF. As DNA, the CDR3 is TGTGCCAGCAGCCCGGGGACTAGCGGGTTCCAAGAGACCCAGTACTTC.

This rearrangement joins TRBV20-1 to TRBJ2-7; 9 positions agree with TRBD1. Germline lookup yields CDR1 DFQATT and CDR2 SNEGSKA (reference sequence). The CDR3 has 13 amino acids. The V segment lost 2 bases and the J segment 6 bases; nucleotides outside the gene matches: 5. The chain's CDR3 is CSARPTGGGEQYF. Written as DNA, the CDR3 is TGCAGTGCTAGACCCACAGGGGGCGGCGAGCAGTACTTC.

This clonotype was counted ten times or more. This chain joins TRBV5-5 and TRBJ2-3, with 7 bases matching TRBD1. The junction had 5 bases not matched to a gene; V was cut back by 6 bases and J by 4 bases. The germline gives CDR1 SGHKS, CDR2 YYEKEE (reference sequence). The CDR3 runs to 13 residues. The CDR3 DNA sequence: TGTGCCAGCACCGTCACAGGGGCAGATACGCAGTATTTT. Encoded protein: CASTVTGADTQYF.

The chain combines TRBV6-6 with TRBJ2-2; D gene uncertain. Deletions cut 1 base from V and 6 bases from J, with 3 bases between. The CDR3 is 12 residues long. CDR1 and CDR2 (germline): MNHNY, SVGAGI (reference sequence). CDR3 nucleotide sequence: TGTGCCAGCAGTTACTATGCCGGGGAGCTGTTTTTT. Residues: CASSYYAGELFF.

The CDR3 spells CASTQGVRQETQYF. In nucleotides, the CDR3 is TGTGCCAGCACCCAGGGAGTCCGACAAGAGACCCAGTACTTC. This chain joins TRBV11-2 and TRBJ2-5, with D possibly called TRBD1 or TRBD2 (5 bases each). The CDR3 is 14 residues long. Trimming took 7 bases from V and 2 from J, leaving 14 bases between them. Germline CDR1 reads SGHAT; CDR2 reads FQNNGV. Variable domain in full (rest from reference TRBV11-2 and TRBJ2-5): EAGVAQSPRYKIIEKRQSVAFWCNPISGHATLYWYQQILGQGPKLLIQFQNNGVVDDSQLPKDRFSAERLKGVDSTLKIQPAKLEDSAVYLCASTQGVRQETQYFGPGTRLLVL.

This chain uses TRBV2 with TRBJ2-5; D possibly uses TRBD1 or TRBD2 (6 bases each). Germline CDR1 is SNHLY and CDR2 is FYNNEI. This CDR3 is built from 14 residues. The V end was cut by 7 bases, the J end by 1 base, with 13 bases between. The CDR3 protein is CASTSRGVQETQYF. The CDR3 DNA sequence: TGTGCCAGCACTTCGAGGGGGGTCCAAGAGACCCAGTACTTC.

V usage is TRBV27 and J usage is TRBJ2-5, with a possible D match to TRBD2 (6 bases). Per the germline V gene, CDR1 is MNHEY and CDR2 is SMNVEV (reference sequence). The CDR3 sequence is 14 residues long. Trimming removed 3 bases from V and 4 bases from J, with 12 bases in between. The CDR3: CASSFTGDLETQYF. CDR3 sequence (DNA): TGTGCCAGCAGTTTTACCGGGGACTTAGAGACCCAGTACTTC.

To note about this clonotype: A much bigger clone sits one base away, suggesting this may be a read error. The DNA of the CDR3 is TGTGCCGGCCGGGGTATAGTTCCAGGCTGGACTGAAGCTTTCTTT. Its translation: CAGRGIVPGWTEAFF. This chain connects TRBV27 to TRBJ1-1; D call uncertain. This CDR3 is built from 15 residues. Germline CDR1 reads MNHEY; CDR2 reads SMNVEV (reference sequence). Trimming left V 11 bases short and J 5 bases short, with 24 bases between.

The sample holds many counts of this clonotype. The chain joins TRBV7-9 to TRBJ2-3; D remains unclear. Trimming shortened V by 7 bases and J by 0 bases, and 8 bases separated the two germline ends. Per germline, CDR1 SEHNR and CDR2 FQNEAQ (reference sequence). This CDR3 has 13 amino acids. The CDR3 DNA is TGTGCCAGCACTCAATGGAGCACAGATACGCAGTATTTT. Translating gives CASTQWSTDTQYF.

This clonotype was counted many times. The V and J genes are TRBV12-3 or TRBV12-4 and TRBJ2-5; D call uncertain. V lost 6 bases and J lost 3, with 14 bases in between. This CDR3 is built from 14 residues. CDR3 sequence: CASSKVFGEETQYF. CDR3 coding DNA: TGTGCCAGCAGCAAAGTTTTTGGGGAAGAGACCCAGTACTTC.

This clonotype was detected many times. The V gene is TRBV3-1, the J gene TRBJ2-7, with TRBD2 as a possible D gene (6 bases). Germline assignment: CDR1 LGHDT and CDR2 YNNKEL (reference sequence). The CDR3 extends over 13 amino acids. V lost 3 bases and J 0 bases, leaving 6 bases between the germline ends. The CDR3 reads CASSQEGSYEQYF. The CDR3, as DNA: TGTGCCAGCAGCCAGGAGGGCTCCTACGAGCAGTACTTC.

This clonotype showed up many times. The chain combines TRBV18 with TRBJ2-7, with 9 bases aligning to TRBD1. The CDR3 contains 15 residues. The J segment lost 2 bases and the V segment lost 4 bases, leaving 6 bases of the junction unmatched. Germline V lookup: CDR1 KGHSH, CDR2 LQKENI. The DNA of the CDR3 is TGTGCCAGCTCACGCGGGACAGGGTTCCCCTACGAGCAGTACTTC. Translating it yields CASSRGTGFPYEQYF. The whole variable domain, filled in from reference TRBV18 and TRBJ2-7, reads NAGVMQNPRHLVRRRGQEARLRCSPMKGHSHVYWYRQLPEEGLKFMVYLQKENIIDESGMPKERFSAEFPKEGPSILRIQQVVRGDSAAYFCASSRGTGFPYEQYFGPGTRLTVT.

V usage is TRBV4-1 and J usage is TRBJ1-4, with no clear D. Between the trimmed V and J ends, which lost 0 bases and 7 bases, there was a span of 15 bases. This CDR3 is built from 16 residues. The germline CDR1 and CDR2 sequences are MGHRA and YSYEKL. CDR3 coding DNA: TGCGCCAGCAGCCAAGAATTAGGACTTCGGGGTGAAAAACTGTTTTTT. It yields the protein CASSQELGLRGEKLFF.

This clonotype was counted only a few times. For the CDR3, the DNA is TGCGCCAGCAGCTTGACACTAGATGGCTACACCTTC. This codes for CASSLTLDGYTF. The chain carries TRBV5-1 and TRBJ1-2; unclear D gene. V was clipped by 1 base and J by 6 bases, with 7 bases between them. The CDR3 consists of 12 residues. The germline V gene encodes CDR1 SGHRS and CDR2 YFSETQ. The entire variable domain, with the rest obtained from reference TRBV5-1 and TRBJ1-2, is as follows: KAGVTQTPRYLIKTRGQQVTLSCSPISGHRSVSWYQQTPGQGLQFLFEYFSETQRNKGNFPGRFSGRQFSNSRSEMNVSTLELGDSALYLCASSLTLDGYTFGSGTRLTVV.

For this clonotype: This may be a read error, as it is one base from a much larger clone. The gene calls are TRBV28 and TRBJ1-6; no clear D. The V end lost 6 bases, the J end lost 3 bases, and 3 bases lay between the germline ends. The CDR3 consists of 12 residues. CDR1 and CDR2 (germline): MDHEN, SYDVKM. The CDR3 loop is CASSYYNSPLHF. In DNA, the CDR3 is TGTGCCAGCAGCTACTATAATTCACCCCTCCACTTT.

This clonotype was observed a single time. Given a much more abundant clone one base away, this may be a read error. J is TRBJ2-1 and V is TRBV6-1, with D perhaps TRBD2 (6 bases). The end of the DNA aligns better with TRBJ2-7, so the J call may be wrong. The CDR3 runs to 13 residues. CDR1 is MNHNS, CDR2 SASEGT, per germline. The DNA for the CDR3 is TGTGCCAGCGTACTAGCCCGAGGCAATGAGCAGTACTTC. Protein product: CASVLARGNEQYF.

This clonotype was counted ten times or more. The V gene is TRBV5-1, the J gene TRBJ2-7; D possibly corresponds to TRBD2 (6 bases). The CDR3 is made up of 15 amino acids. Germline CDR1 SGHRS, CDR2 YFSETQ. Deletions cut 0 bases from V and 4 bases from J, with 14 bases between. Here the CDR3 DNA reads TGCGCCAGCAGCTTGGAGACGCCGGGGGATTACGAGCAGTACTTC. Translation: CASSLETPGDYEQYF.

The chain is built from TRBV5-1 and TRBJ2-2, with 14 bases lining up with TRBD2. The CDR3 is 17 residues long. The J segment lost 8 bases and the V segment lost 4 bases, leaving 10 bases of the junction unmatched. Per the germline V gene, CDR1 is SGHRS and CDR2 is YFSETQ. The CDR3 region is CASSDGTSGGLRGELFF. The CDR3 DNA is TGCGCCAGCAGCGACGGGACTAGCGGGGGATTGCGAGGGGAGCTGTTTTTT.

This clonotype was seen at least ten times. V usage is TRBV2 and J usage is TRBJ2-1; 11 bases map to TRBD2. Trimming cost V 8 bases and J 9 bases; bases outside gene matches: 12. This CDR3 is built from 15 residues. CDR1 and CDR2 from the germline V gene are SNHLY and FYNNEI. DNA of the CDR3: TGTGCCAGCCATGGGACTAGCGGCACTGGTGTTGAGCAGTTCTTC. It yields the protein CASHGTSGTGVEQFF.

This clonotype was detected a few times. This chain uses TRBV10-3 with TRBJ2-3, with D possibly being TRBD1 (6 bases). Germline-derived CDR1 and CDR2 are ENHRY and SYGVKD. V lost 5 bases and J 6 bases, leaving 21 bases between the germline ends. The CDR3 is made up of 16 amino acids. The CDR3 protein is CAISSNRASPLDTQYF. Here the CDR3 DNA reads TGTGCCATCAGTTCGAACAGGGCATCACCCCTGGATACGCAGTATTTT.

This clonotype was observed many times. The chain links TRBV28 to TRBJ1-1, with D maybe TRBD1 (5 bases). Germline-derived CDR1 and CDR2 are MDHEN and SYDVKM. V lost 7 bases and J lost 0, with 9 bases in between. This CDR3 contains 13 residues. The CDR3 is CASIPTVNTEAFF. The CDR3 DNA follows: TGTGCCAGCATTCCGACAGTGAACACTGAAGCTTTCTTT.

This clonotype appeared a single time. CDR3 coding DNA: TGTGCCAGCAGCTTCGGGACTAGCGGGGGCCCAGGGACAGATACGCAGTATTTT. Protein sequence: CASSFGTSGGPGTDTQYF. This chain connects TRBV7-9 to TRBJ2-3, with TRBD2 matching 14 bases. Germline V CDR1 and CDR2: SEHNR, FQNEAQ (reference sequence). Unmatched junction bases numbered 8, after V lost 3 bases and J lost 3 bases. The CDR3 has 18 amino acids.

This clonotype was counted only a few times. The chain carries TRBV7-3 and TRBJ2-2, with 9 nucleotides matching TRBD1. V shed 5 bases and J 1 base; nucleotides not matched to a gene: 5. Germline V gene data show CDR1 as SGHTA and CDR2 as FQGTGA. The CDR3 spans 16 residues. CDR3 protein: CASSPQGALNTGELFF. CDR3 DNA sequence: TGTGCCAGCAGCCCACAGGGGGCTTTGAACACCGGGGAGCTGTTTTTT.

This sequence joins TRBV20-1 and TRBJ1-6; D is perhaps TRBD1 (5 bases). With 5 bases removed from V and 5 bases from J, the gap between germline ends came to 16 bases. The CDR3 contains 15 residues. Germline V lookup: CDR1 DFQATT, CDR2 SNEGSKA (reference sequence). CDR3 loop: CSAASGTANNSPLHF. In DNA, the CDR3 is TGCAGTGCTGCCTCCGGGACGGCGAATAATTCACCCCTCCACTTT.

This clonotype was counted many times. The V and J genes are TRBV12-3 or TRBV12-4 and TRBJ1-1, with D uncertain. V was cut by 6 bases and J by 1 base, with 6 bases left in between. The CDR3 length is 12 residues. CDR3 residues: CASRTTNTEAFF. The CDR3 coding sequence is TGTGCCAGCAGGACAACGAACACTGAAGCTTTCTTT.

The V call is TRBV7-2, the J call TRBJ2-2; 7 bases map to TRBD1. This CDR3 comprises 18 residues. CDR1 is SGHTA, CDR2 FQGNSA, per germline. V lost 1 base and J lost 4; bases outside the gene matches: 12. The CDR3 loop reads CASSLVIIQAGGTGELFF. The CDR3 bases are TGTGCCAGCAGCTTAGTAATAATCCAGGCAGGGGGCACCGGGGAGCTGTTTTTT.